Listed here is a single T cell receptor (beta chain). The sample belongs to a study of shared clonotypes between healthy human individuals. Sequencing was performed with immunoSEQ multiplex PCR; in TCRdb, only in-frame clones are kept and a portion is missing. Of roughly 450,000 clones listed, approximately 85% are singletons. The material sequenced was PBMCs. This clonotype was obtained from a woman aged 40 to 50 in good health. Some clones in this sample may be carry-over from other donors' samples.

The CDR3 nucleotides are TGTGCCAGCAGCTTAGGACAGGTCACCGGGGAGCTGTTTTTT. Residues: CASSLGQVTGELFF. The chain joins TRBV11-2 to TRBJ2-2; D is perhaps TRBD1 (6 bases). With 1 base removed from V and 4 bases from J, the gap between germline ends came to 7 bases. CDR3 length equals 14 residues. Germline loops: CDR1 SGHAT, CDR2 FQNNGV.